The entry below describes one T cell receptor beta chain. Other nucleotide sequences from this sample produce the same CDR3. Here immunoSEQ multiplex PCR was the method, and the copy in TCRdb shows in-frame clones only, minus some. The sample records roughly 250,000 clones, approximately 85% being singletons. This sample is drawn from a study of blood T cell repertoires in COVID-19. The sequencing sample was made of peripheral blood. The sequence came from a woman aged 70-85 years with acute or convalescent COVID-19.

CDR3 nucleotide sequence: TGTGCCTGGAGTGTTAGCGACACCGGGGAGCTGTTTTTT. Amino acids: CAWSVSDTGELFF. The chain is built from TRBV30 and TRBJ2-2; D may be TRBD2 (5 bases). Germline V gene data show CDR1 as GTSNPN and CDR2 as SVGIG (reference sequence). The CDR3 extends over 13 amino acids. Trimming took off 0 bases at V and 3 bases at J, with 5 bases between the two ends.